This T cell receptor beta chain was identified in a study of blood T cells in healthy people across ages. The CDR3 has 17 residues. Germline V gene data show CDR1 as SNHLY and CDR2 as FYNNEI. V shed 5 bases, J shed 4 bases, and the junction held 16 bases outside the gene matches. Extracted total RNA amounted to at least 5 micrograms for each sample. The second PCR ran about 6 to 12 cycles with a sample-barcoded 5' primer and J-beta primers. One entry per CDR3 protein, called by TCRdb with MiXCR from the 5' RACE reads. Of fewer than 1.5 million distinct CDR3 sequences in the sample, around 39% are singletons; the top ten hold 7.9%. A note on this clonotype: What it binds is not known.

General study points: Naive CD4+ cells and diversity were both higher in long-lived donors than in aged donors. Donor CMV status was unknown, possibly confounding expanded clonotype changes.

The chain uses TRBV2 and TRBJ1-1, with TRBD1 matching over 7 bases. The clonotype comes from a woman aged 18-29 years in good health. The sequenced material came from blood. CDR3 loop: CASSPRPLTGMGTEAFF. The DNA for the CDR3 is TGTGCCAGCAGTCCGCGACCTCTGACAGGGATGGGCACTGAAGCTTTCTTT.